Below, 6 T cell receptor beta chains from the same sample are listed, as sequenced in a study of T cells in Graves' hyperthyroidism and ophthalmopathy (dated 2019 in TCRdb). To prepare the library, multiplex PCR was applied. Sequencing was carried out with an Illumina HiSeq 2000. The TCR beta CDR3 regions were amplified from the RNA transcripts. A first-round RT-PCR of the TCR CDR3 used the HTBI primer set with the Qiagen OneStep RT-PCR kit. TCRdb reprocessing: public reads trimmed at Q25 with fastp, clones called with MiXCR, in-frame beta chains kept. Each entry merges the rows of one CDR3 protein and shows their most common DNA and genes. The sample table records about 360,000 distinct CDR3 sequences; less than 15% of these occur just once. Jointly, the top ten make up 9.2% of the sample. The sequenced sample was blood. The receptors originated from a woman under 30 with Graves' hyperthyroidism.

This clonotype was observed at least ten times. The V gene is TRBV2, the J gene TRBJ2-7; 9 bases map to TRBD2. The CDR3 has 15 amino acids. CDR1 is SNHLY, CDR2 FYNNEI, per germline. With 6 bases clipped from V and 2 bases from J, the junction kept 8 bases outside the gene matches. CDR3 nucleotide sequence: TGTGCCAGCAGCAAAAGGGCTAGCGGGGCCTACGAGCAGTACTTC. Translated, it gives CASSKRASGAYEQYF. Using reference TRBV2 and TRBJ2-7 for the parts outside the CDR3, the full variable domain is EPEVTQTPSHQVTQMGQEVILRCVPISNHLYFYWYRQILGQKVEFLVSFYNNEISEKSEIFDDQFSVERPDGSNFTLKIRSTKLEDSAMYFCASSKRASGAYEQYFGPGTRLTVT.

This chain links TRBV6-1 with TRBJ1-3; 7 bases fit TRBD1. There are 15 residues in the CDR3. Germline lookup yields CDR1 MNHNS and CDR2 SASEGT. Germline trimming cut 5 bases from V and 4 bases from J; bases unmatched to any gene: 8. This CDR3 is CASSTDRERGNTIYF. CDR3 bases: TGTGCCAGCAGTACCGACAGGGAGCGGGGAAACACCATATATTTT.

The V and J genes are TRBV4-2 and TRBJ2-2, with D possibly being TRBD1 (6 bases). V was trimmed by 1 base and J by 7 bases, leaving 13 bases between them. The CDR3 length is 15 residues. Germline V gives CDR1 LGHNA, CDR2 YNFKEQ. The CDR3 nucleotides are TGTGCCAGCAGCCAAGCAGGGGTCGGTATCGGGGAGCTGTTTTTT. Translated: CASSQAGVGIGELFF.

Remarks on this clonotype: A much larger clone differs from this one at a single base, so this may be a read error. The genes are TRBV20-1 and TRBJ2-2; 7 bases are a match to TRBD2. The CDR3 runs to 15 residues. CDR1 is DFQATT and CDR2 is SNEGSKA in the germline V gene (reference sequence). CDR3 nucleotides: TGCAGTGCTAGCCGTCTAGCGGATAACACCGAGGAGCTGTTTTTT. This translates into CSASRLADNTEELFF.

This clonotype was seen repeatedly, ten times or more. CDR3 sequence: CASGDGSSYNEQFF. The CDR3 region has the DNA TGTGCCAGTGGGGACGGCAGCTCCTACAATGAGCAGTTCTTC. The chain carries TRBV3-1 and TRBJ2-1; D tentatively reads TRBD1 or TRBD2 (5 bases each). This CDR3 is built from 14 residues. V dropped 9 bases and J dropped 0 bases, with 12 bases sitting between them. Germline loops: CDR1 LGHDT, CDR2 YNNKEL (reference sequence).

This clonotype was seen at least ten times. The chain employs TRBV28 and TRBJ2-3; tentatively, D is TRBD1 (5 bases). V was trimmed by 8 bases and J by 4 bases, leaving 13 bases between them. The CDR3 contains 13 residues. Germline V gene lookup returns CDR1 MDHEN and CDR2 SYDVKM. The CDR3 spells CASADSVADTQYF. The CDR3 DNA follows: TGTGCCAGCGCCGACAGTGTAGCAGATACGCAGTATTTT.